These T cell receptor beta chains were read from a single sample in a study of blood T cells in healthy people across ages. From the 5' RACE reads, TCRdb called clonotypes with MiXCR, one entry per CDR3 protein. This sample has more than 800,000 distinct CDR3 sequences, with under 45% found just once. Sequences were obtained from blood. Receptor source: a woman in her fifties or sixties in good health. The CDR3 runs from the conserved cysteine through the conserved F or W. The order of the fields is clone size, V gene, J gene, D gene, CDR3 protein, CDR3 DNA. The D gene is left open where the match is weak. The listing skips clone size in some rows; elsewhere it reads once, few, many or a size class.

>few|TRBV6-2/TRBV6-3|TRBJ2-1|TRBD2
CASSSGKNEQFF
TGTGCCAGCAGTAGCGGGAAAAATGAGCAGTTCTTC
>-|TRBV14|TRBJ2-7|TRBD2
CASSQAGTSGRQYF
TGTGCCAGCAGCCAAGCCGGGACTAGCGGGAGGCAGTACTTC
>few|TRBV10-2|TRBJ2-7|-
CASEQGRYEQYF
TGCGCCAGCGAGCAGGGAAGGTACGAGCAGTACTTC
>-|TRBV28|TRBJ2-1|TRBD1
CASPDGTGFYNEQFF
TGTGCCAGTCCAGATGGGACAGGGTTCTACAATGAGCAGTTCTTC
>-|TRBV29-1|TRBJ2-5|-
CSVRRSGSQETQYF
TGCAGCGTTCGAAGATCAGGGTCCCAAGAGACCCAGTACTTC
>-|TRBV4-1|TRBJ2-7|TRBD1
CASSQIGQGSDYEQYF
TGCGCCAGCAGCCAAATCGGACAGGGAAGCGACTACGAGCAGTACTTC
>-|TRBV29-1|TRBJ2-3|-
CSVDSLTDTQYF
TGCAGCGTTGACTCGCTGACAGATACGCAGTATTTT
>-|TRBV7-2|TRBJ2-1|TRBD2
CASSQGGGSHNEQFF
TGTGCCAGCAGCCAAGGTGGCGGGAGCCACAATGAGCAGTTCTTC
>few|TRBV6-2/TRBV6-3|TRBJ2-7|-
CASSYSKRAEQYF
TGTGCCAGCAGTTACTCGAAGAGGGCCGAGCAGTACTTC
>-|TRBV20-1|TRBJ2-5|TRBD2
CSARGLADSQETQYF
TGCAGTGCTAGGGGACTAGCGGACTCCCAAGAGACCCAGTACTTC
>-|TRBV27|TRBJ2-5|-
CASSTALGPKGQETQYF
TGTGCCAGCAGTACCGCCTTGGGGCCAAAAGGCCAGGAGACCCAGTACTTC
>-|TRBV20-1|TRBJ2-1|TRBD2
CSAPVAGGLDEQFF
TGCAGTGCTCCCGTAGCGGGAGGGTTAGATGAGCAGTTCTTC
>-|TRBV9|TRBJ2-5|TRBD1
CASSPPDRGNQETQYF
TGTGCCAGCAGCCCGCCGGACAGGGGGAACCAAGAGACCCAGTACTTC
>-|TRBV28|TRBJ2-7|TRBD2
CASSLEVAGVYEQYF
TGTGCCAGCAGTCTAGAGGTAGCGGGGGTCTACGAGCAGTACTTC
>-|TRBV3-1|TRBJ2-1|-
CASSNQGGIAYNEQFF
TGTGCCAGCAGCAACCAGGGCGGGATAGCCTACAATGAGCAGTTCTTC
>-|TRBV27|TRBJ2-5|-
CATRGSGETQYF
TGTGCCACCCGGGGGAGTGGAGAGACCCAGTACTTC
>few|TRBV7-9|TRBJ2-7|-
CASSSVTSSHEQYF
TGTGCCAGCAGCTCCGTAACTAGCTCCCACGAGCAGTACTTC